This is a list of T cell receptor beta chains from one sample in a study of PD-1 blockade in classical Hodgkin lymphoma. The data were produced by immunoSEQ multiplex PCR, yet TCRdb's version contains in-frame clones alone and is incomplete. The repertoire holds around 31,000 clones, with 81% as singletons. Here the sequenced sample was peripheral blood mononuclear cells (PBMCs), taken before the fourth cycle of nivolumab. The receptors here all came from a human donor with classical Hodgkin lymphoma. CDR3s include the opening cysteine and the closing phenylalanine or tryptophan. The order of the fields is V gene, D gene, clone size, J gene, CDR3 DNA, CDR3 protein. D genes are given only for firm matches. Only some rows state a clone size, as once, few, many or a class for expanded clones.

>TRBV6-1|.|.|TRBJ2-7
TGTGCCAGCAGTCCAACACCGGGACGTCTCTACGAGCAGTACTTC
CASSPTPGRLYEQYF
>TRBV10-3|.|.|TRBJ1-6
TGTGCCATCAGTGAAATAGGGAAGAATAATTCACCCCTCCACTTT
CAISEIGKNNSPLHF
>TRBV28|.|.|TRBJ2-2
TGTGCCAGCAGTCCCGGGGGGAACACCGGGGAGCTGTTTTTT
CASSPGGNTGELFF
>TRBV19|TRBD1|.|TRBJ2-2
TGTGCCAGTAGTTCGTGGACAGGCGGTAACACCGGGGAGCTGTTTTTT
CASSSWTGGNTGELFF
>TRBV5-8|TRBD1|.|TRBJ2-1
TGTGCCAGCAAAAAACGGGACAGGGGATACAATGAGCAGTTCTTC
CASKKRDRGYNEQFF
>TRBV6-1|TRBD2|.|TRBJ2-5
TGTGCCAGCAGTGAGGGACTAGCGGGAGTCGAGGAAGAGACCCAGTACTTC
CASSEGLAGVEEETQYF
>TRBV27|TRBD1|.|TRBJ1-5
TGTGCCAGCAGCCGGACAGGGGATAGCAATCAGCCCCAGCATTTT
CASSRTGDSNQPQHF
>TRBV4-1|.|.|TRBJ1-1
TGCGCCAGCAGCCAAGACGACAGCCGAGGGGCTTTCTTT
CASSQDDSRGAFF
>TRBV5-4|TRBD2|once|TRBJ2-5
TGTGCCAGCAGCTTGGGGGGTAGCGGGCCTCGGGAGACCCAGTACTTC
CASSLGGSGPRETQYF
>TRBV30|.|.|TRBJ1-2
TGTGCCTGGAGCAAAGGGTGGTATGGCTACACCTTC
CAWSKGWYGYTF
>TRBV29-1|TRBD1|.|TRBJ2-5
TGCAGCGTCCGACAGGGCGGGGAGACCCAGTACTTC
CSVRQGGETQYF